Here is one T cell receptor beta chain with its context. Its target is unknown. The germline CDR1 and CDR2 sequences are SEHNR and FQNEAQ (reference sequence). The V end was cut by 1 base, the J end by 5 bases, with 11 bases between. The CDR3 loop spans 14 amino acids. The data were obtained in a study of T cells in localized non-small cell lung cancer. The study, taken as a whole, reports: Sequencing covered just one tumor region, so heterogeneity cannot be ruled out. The study found T cell clonality highest in uninvolved adjacent lung, above tumor. Adjacent lung was found to contain a median approximately 60 of the top 100 tumor clones. Patients showing higher blood T cell density tended to see longer overall survival.

Data came from immunoSEQ multiplex PCR; TCRdb stores just in-frame clones and leaves some out. Here the sample spans tens of thousands of clones, around 87% being singletons. The source of this sequence is a man aged 18 to 55 with stage I lung adenocarcinoma. This chain connects TRBV7-9 to TRBJ1-1, with D maybe TRBD1 (6 bases). The material sequenced was peripheral blood, taken before any cancer treatment. The CDR3 coding sequence is TGTGCCAGCAGCTTAGTGGGGGCTTGGACTGAAGCTTTCTTT. Residues: CASSLVGAWTEAFF.